This T cell receptor beta chain stems from a study of OX40 agonist ivuxolimab in advanced cancers. Study summary: Patients received the agonistic anti-OX40 (CD134) antibody ivuxolimab.

Repertoires were generated with immunoSEQ multiplex PCR, while TCRdb's copy carries only in-frame clones and drops some. This table has approximately 90,000 clones, roughly 90% appearing once. Samples were taken at baseline and on day 1 of cycles 4 and 7. CDR1 and CDR2 from the germline V gene are GTSNPN and SVGIG (reference sequence). The V gene end was trimmed by 2 bases and the J gene end by 1 base; junction bases not matched to a gene: 6. The CDR3 covers 16 residues. V is TRBV30 and J is TRBJ2-3; 10 positions agree with TRBD2. This specimen was CD4+ or CD8+ T cells sorted from blood, taken in a trial of the OX40 agonist ivuxolimab. The receptor's source is an adult with an advanced solid tumor such as melanoma, head and neck, liver or kidney cancer. CDR3 nucleotide sequence: TGTGCCTGGAGTTTTAGGACTAGCGGCCGCACAGATACGCAGTATTTT. It translates to CAWSFRTSGRTDTQYF.